These T cell receptor beta chains were read from a single sample in a study of T cell repertoires in cytomegalovirus infection. TCRdb redid the calling of the reads with MiXCR, one entry per CDR3 protein. Seen here are more than 350,000 distinct CDR3 sequences, approximately 32% observed once, and the top ten hold roughly an eighth. The sample taken for sequencing was PBMCs. These receptors originate from a human donor in good health (CMV status not recorded). Some clones in this sample may be carry-over from other donors' samples. Each CDR3 is given with its conserved first and last residue. A D gene is named only where the DNA matches it firmly. The listing skips clone size in some rows; elsewhere it reads once, few, many or a size class.

cdr3_aa: CASTLGGTGNTEAFF
cdr3_nt: TGTGCCAGCACCCTAGGGGGGACCGGGAACACTGAAGCTTTCTTT
j_call: TRBJ1-1
v_call: TRBV28
d_call: -
clone_size: few

cdr3_aa: CASSLVQGPEAFF
cdr3_nt: TGTGCCAGCAGCCTTGTACAGGGCCCTGAAGCTTTCTTT
j_call: TRBJ1-1
v_call: TRBV6-1
d_call: -
clone_size: many

cdr3_aa: CASSELGTGDSPLHF
cdr3_nt: TGTGCCAGCAGTGAACTGGGGACAGGGGATTCACCCCTCCACTTT
j_call: TRBJ1-6
v_call: TRBV2
d_call: TRBD1
clone_size: few

cdr3_aa: CASGQGGNTEAFF
cdr3_nt: TGTGCCAGCGGCCAGGGGGGGAACACTGAAGCTTTCTTT
j_call: TRBJ1-1
v_call: TRBV7-6
d_call: TRBD1
clone_size: many

cdr3_aa: CASTPDRPSGNTIYF
cdr3_nt: TGTGCCAGCACACCTGACAGGCCCTCTGGAAACACCATATATTTT
j_call: TRBJ1-3
v_call: TRBV18
d_call: -
clone_size: few

cdr3_aa: CASSKPTGYESRETQYF
cdr3_nt: TGTGCCAGCAGCAAACCTACAGGGTATGAGTCGAGAGAGACCCAGTACTTC
j_call: TRBJ2-5
v_call: TRBV6-6
d_call: -
clone_size: -

cdr3_aa: CSAPSDRGRQGYTF
cdr3_nt: TGCAGTGCTCCGTCGGACAGGGGGCGCCAAGGCTACACCTTC
j_call: TRBJ1-2
v_call: TRBV20-1
d_call: TRBD1
clone_size: once

cdr3_aa: CASQGTHNSPLHF
cdr3_nt: TGTGCCAGCCAGGGAACTCATAATTCACCCCTCCACTTT
j_call: TRBJ1-6
v_call: TRBV28
d_call: -
clone_size: -

cdr3_aa: CASSTQDSYEKLFF
cdr3_nt: TGTGCCAGCAGCACCCAAGACAGTTATGAAAAACTGTTTTTT
j_call: TRBJ1-4
v_call: TRBV7-2
d_call: -
clone_size: many

cdr3_aa: CASSPGPGWEQYF
cdr3_nt: TGTGCCAGCAGCCCCGGACCGGGATGGGAGCAGTACTTC
j_call: TRBJ2-7
v_call: TRBV6-2/TRBV6-3
d_call: -
clone_size: -

cdr3_aa: CASRRTGGSIRDEQFF
cdr3_nt: TGTGCCAGCCGTAGGACAGGGGGCTCTATACGGGATGAGCAGTTCTTC
j_call: TRBJ2-1
v_call: TRBV12-3/TRBV12-4
d_call: TRBD1
clone_size: few

cdr3_aa: CASSLGGLALQYF
cdr3_nt: TGTGCCAGCAGCTTAGGAGGACTAGCGTTACAGTATTTT
j_call: TRBJ2-3
v_call: TRBV7-9
d_call: TRBD2
clone_size: -

cdr3_aa: CASSQDWLAGVGYEQYF
cdr3_nt: TGCGCCAGCAGCCAAGATTGGCTAGCGGGGGTTGGCTACGAGCAGTACTTC
j_call: TRBJ2-7
v_call: TRBV4-3
d_call: TRBD2
clone_size: -

cdr3_aa: CASRPPRPGGEQYF
cdr3_nt: TGTGCCAGCAGACCTCCCCGACCTGGAGGCGAGCAGTACTTC
j_call: TRBJ2-7
v_call: TRBV27
d_call: -
clone_size: -

cdr3_aa: CATSDRTVYGYTF
cdr3_nt: TGTGCCACCAGTGATAGGACGGTGTATGGCTACACCTTC
j_call: TRBJ1-2
v_call: TRBV24-1
d_call: -
clone_size: few

cdr3_aa: CASRGRRGNTEAFF
cdr3_nt: TGTGCCAGCCGGGGGCGCAGGGGGAACACTGAAGCTTTCTTT
j_call: TRBJ1-1
v_call: TRBV12-3/TRBV12-4
d_call: -
clone_size: few

cdr3_aa: CASSYSTIGELFF
cdr3_nt: TGTGCCAGCAGTTACTCCACCATCGGGGAGCTGTTTTTT
j_call: TRBJ2-2
v_call: TRBV6-2/TRBV6-3
d_call: -
clone_size: few

cdr3_aa: CASSYLRVDYEQYF
cdr3_nt: TGTGCCAGCAGTTACCTACGGGTAGACTACGAGCAGTACTTC
j_call: TRBJ2-7
v_call: TRBV6-2/TRBV6-3
d_call: -
clone_size: -

cdr3_aa: CASSTGKMNTGELFF
cdr3_nt: TGTGCCAGCAGCACAGGGAAAATGAACACCGGGGAGCTGTTTTTT
j_call: TRBJ2-2
v_call: TRBV6-2/TRBV6-3
d_call: -
clone_size: -

cdr3_aa: CASSSGTKRGYTF
cdr3_nt: TGTGCCAGCAGCTCCGGGACAAAAAGAGGCTACACCTTC
j_call: TRBJ1-2
v_call: TRBV6-6
d_call: -
clone_size: -

cdr3_aa: CASSKGWGNPQETQYF
cdr3_nt: TGTGCCAGCTCCAAGGGATGGGGAAACCCCCAAGAGACCCAGTACTTC
j_call: TRBJ2-5
v_call: TRBV6-2/TRBV6-3
d_call: -
clone_size: -

cdr3_aa: CASSARTDANTGELFF
cdr3_nt: TGTGCCAGCAGTGCAAGGACGGACGCGAACACCGGGGAGCTGTTTTTT
j_call: TRBJ2-2
v_call: TRBV2
d_call: -
clone_size: -

cdr3_aa: CASSPPTRGSNQPQHF
cdr3_nt: TGTGCCAGCAGTCCCCCGACTAGAGGGAGCAATCAGCCCCAGCATTTT
j_call: TRBJ1-5
v_call: TRBV6-5
d_call: -
clone_size: -

cdr3_aa: CAISEPIGGDYGYTF
cdr3_nt: TGTGCCATCAGTGAGCCCATTGGGGGGGACTATGGCTACACCTTC
j_call: TRBJ1-2
v_call: TRBV10-3
d_call: -
clone_size: -

cdr3_aa: CASSLAQGWTGELFF
cdr3_nt: TGTGCCAGCAGCTTAGCCCAGGGGTGGACCGGGGAGCTGTTTTTT
j_call: TRBJ2-2
v_call: TRBV11-2
d_call: -
clone_size: few

cdr3_aa: CASSLALRLPWKSCDQPQHF
cdr3_nt: TGTGCCAGCAGCTTAGCGCTTCGACTCCCCTGGAAGTCGTGTGATCAGCCCCAGCATTTT
j_call: TRBJ1-5
v_call: TRBV7-8
d_call: -
clone_size: few

cdr3_aa: CASRRVSNQPQHF
cdr3_nt: TGTGCCAGCAGGCGGGTTAGCAATCAGCCCCAGCATTTT
j_call: TRBJ1-5
v_call: TRBV28
d_call: -
clone_size: -

cdr3_aa: CSARGQAGTDTQYF
cdr3_nt: TGCAGTGCTAGAGGGCAAGCGGGCACAGATACGCAGTATTTT
j_call: TRBJ2-3
v_call: TRBV20-1
d_call: -
clone_size: -

cdr3_aa: CASSTSGTGGAAGGYTF
cdr3_nt: TGTGCCAGCAGCACTTCCGGGACAGGGGGCGCAGCAGGAGGCTACACCTTC
j_call: TRBJ1-2
v_call: TRBV5-8
d_call: TRBD1
clone_size: -

cdr3_aa: CASSFPQAGKGSEAFF
cdr3_nt: TGTGCCAGCAGTTTCCCCCAGGCGGGCAAAGGGAGTGAAGCTTTCTTT
j_call: TRBJ1-1
v_call: TRBV28
d_call: -
clone_size: few

cdr3_aa: CASGLQIPGTLTDTQYF
cdr3_nt: TGTGCCAGCGGTTTACAAATCCCCGGGACCCTCACAGATACGCAGTATTTT
j_call: TRBJ2-3
v_call: TRBV27
d_call: -
clone_size: -

cdr3_aa: CASSSVQGDTEAFF
cdr3_nt: TGCGCCAGCAGCAGCGTACAGGGGGACACTGAAGCTTTCTTT
j_call: TRBJ1-1
v_call: TRBV4-1
d_call: TRBD1
clone_size: -

cdr3_aa: CASSYDFRGGSQKGNTEAFF
cdr3_nt: TGTGCCAGCAGTTACGACTTTCGAGGGGGGTCGCAGAAAGGGAACACTGAAGCTTTCTTT
j_call: TRBJ1-1
v_call: TRBV6-5
d_call: -
clone_size: -

cdr3_aa: CASSSPGLPYNEQFF
cdr3_nt: TGTGCCAGCAGCTCACCGGGACTACCGTACAATGAGCAGTTCTTC
j_call: TRBJ2-1
v_call: TRBV7-2
d_call: TRBD2
clone_size: many

cdr3_aa: CASSSRASSYNEQFF
cdr3_nt: TGTGCCAGCAGTTCTCGGGCGAGCTCCTACAATGAGCAGTTCTTC
j_call: TRBJ2-1
v_call: TRBV7-9
d_call: -
clone_size: -

cdr3_aa: CASSPSLADTQYF
cdr3_nt: TGTGCCAGCTCACCTTCCCTAGCAGATACGCAGTATTTT
j_call: TRBJ2-3
v_call: TRBV18
d_call: -
clone_size: -

cdr3_aa: CASSQEIRTSGETDTQYF
cdr3_nt: TGCGCCAGCAGCCAAGAGATCAGGACTAGCGGGGAAACAGATACGCAGTATTTT
j_call: TRBJ2-3
v_call: TRBV4-3
d_call: TRBD2
clone_size: few

cdr3_aa: CASSQGLLRTDSSYDQYF
cdr3_nt: TGCGCCAGCAGCCAAGGTCTGCTGAGGACAGATAGCTCCTACGACCAGTACTTC
j_call: TRBJ2-7
v_call: TRBV4-3
d_call: -
clone_size: -

cdr3_aa: CDSRRSGGWNTEAFF
cdr3_nt: TGTGACAGCAGAAGAAGTGGGGGGTGGAACACTGAAGCTTTCTTT
j_call: TRBJ1-1
v_call: TRBV12-3/TRBV12-4
d_call: -
clone_size: -

cdr3_aa: CASSLAAGVDTQYF
cdr3_nt: TGCGCCAGCAGCTTGGCGGCCGGAGTGGATACGCAGTATTTT
j_call: TRBJ2-3
v_call: TRBV5-1
d_call: -
clone_size: -

cdr3_aa: CASRVGGSSYNEQFF
cdr3_nt: TGTGCCTCGAGGGTCGGTGGGAGCTCCTACAATGAGCAGTTCTTC
j_call: TRBJ2-1
v_call: TRBV27
d_call: -
clone_size: -

cdr3_aa: CASSQVQGASPLHF
cdr3_nt: TGCGCCAGCAGCCAAGTTCAGGGGGCCTCACCCCTCCACTTT
j_call: TRBJ1-6
v_call: TRBV4-1
d_call: TRBD1
clone_size: few